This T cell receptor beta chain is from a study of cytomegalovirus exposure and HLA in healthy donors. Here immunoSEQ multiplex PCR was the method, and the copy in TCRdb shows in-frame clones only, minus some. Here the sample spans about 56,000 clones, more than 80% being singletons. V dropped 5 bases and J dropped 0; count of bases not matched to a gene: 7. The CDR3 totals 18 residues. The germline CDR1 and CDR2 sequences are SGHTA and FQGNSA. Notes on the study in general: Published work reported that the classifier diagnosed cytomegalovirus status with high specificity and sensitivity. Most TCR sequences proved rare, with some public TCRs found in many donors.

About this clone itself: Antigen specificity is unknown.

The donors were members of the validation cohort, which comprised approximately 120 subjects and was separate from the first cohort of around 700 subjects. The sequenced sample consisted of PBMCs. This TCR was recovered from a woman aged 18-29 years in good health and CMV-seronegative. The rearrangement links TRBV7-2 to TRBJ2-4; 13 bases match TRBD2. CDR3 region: CASSPTSGRPIAKNIQYF. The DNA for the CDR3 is TGTGCCAGCAGCCCGACTAGCGGGAGGCCCATAGCCAAAAACATTCAGTACTTC. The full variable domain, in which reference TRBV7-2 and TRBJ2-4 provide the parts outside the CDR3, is GAGVSQSPSNKVTEKGKDVELRCDPISGHTALYWYRQSLGQGLEFLIYFQGNSAPDKSGLPSDRFSAERTGGSVSTLTIQRTQQEDSAVYLCASSPTSGRPIAKNIQYFGAGTRLSVL.